The clone carrying this TCR beta chain has only a few counts. A second PCR, run for roughly 7 to 12 cycles, used a sample-barcoded 5' primer plus a J-beta primer mix. Using its own MiXCR run on the 5' RACE reads, TCRdb lists one record per CDR3 protein. Found here are approximately 940,000 distinct CDR3 sequences, 48% of them singletons; the top ten hold roughly 13%. This entry is derived from a study of blood T cells in healthy people across ages. Unmatched junction bases numbered 4, after V lost 1 base and J lost 6 bases. CDR1 is SGHVS and CDR2 is FQNEAQ in the germline V gene. The CDR3 runs to 16 residues.

The chain combines TRBV7-8 with TRBJ2-1, with 12 bases identical to TRBD1. This receptor was identified in a man between 25 and 39 years old in good health. Sequencing was done on a sample of blood. CDR3 in amino acids: CASSLDLGQGANEQFF. CDR3 nucleotide sequence: TGTGCCAGCAGCTTAGATTTGGGACAGGGGGCCAATGAGCAGTTCTTC. The whole variable domain, remainder taken from reference TRBV7-8 and TRBJ2-1, is GAGVSQSPRYKVAKRGQDVALRCDPISGHVSLFWYQQALGQGPEFLTYFQNEAQLDKSGLPSDRFFAERPEGSVSTLKIQRTQQEDSAVYLCASSLDLGQGANEQFFGPGTRLTVL.